The clone carrying this T cell receptor beta chain was seen only a few times. Antigen unknown. In the library, individual cDNA molecules carried attached unique molecular identifiers. Each CDR3 protein is one row after TCRdb ran MiXCR on the 5' RACE reads. The sample consists of roughly 41,000 distinct CDR3 sequences, roughly 5.9% of them appearing once. This sample is part of a study of early T cells in non-severe SARS-CoV-2 infection. For the study at large: The chains were unpaired, and the sequenced material was bulk RNA from unsorted whole blood. Study-wide results and caveats: VDJdb matching skewed toward anti-spike CD8 responses, missing private and CD4 specificities.

V gave up 5 bases and J gave up 4 bases, with 21 bases separating them. The CDR3 is made up of 15 amino acids. Germline V gene data show CDR1 as DFQATT and CDR2 as SNEGSKA (reference sequence). The genes are TRBV20-1 and TRBJ2-7; TRBD2 is a possible D gene (6 bases). The TCR comes from an adult who was a healthcare worker with PCR-confirmed SARS-CoV-2 infection or an uninfected control (not recorded which). The material sequenced was whole blood. This CDR3 is CSAPTWRDPGYEQYF. The CDR3 coding sequence is TGCAGTGCTCCGACTTGGCGGGACCCGGGGTACGAGCAGTACTTC.